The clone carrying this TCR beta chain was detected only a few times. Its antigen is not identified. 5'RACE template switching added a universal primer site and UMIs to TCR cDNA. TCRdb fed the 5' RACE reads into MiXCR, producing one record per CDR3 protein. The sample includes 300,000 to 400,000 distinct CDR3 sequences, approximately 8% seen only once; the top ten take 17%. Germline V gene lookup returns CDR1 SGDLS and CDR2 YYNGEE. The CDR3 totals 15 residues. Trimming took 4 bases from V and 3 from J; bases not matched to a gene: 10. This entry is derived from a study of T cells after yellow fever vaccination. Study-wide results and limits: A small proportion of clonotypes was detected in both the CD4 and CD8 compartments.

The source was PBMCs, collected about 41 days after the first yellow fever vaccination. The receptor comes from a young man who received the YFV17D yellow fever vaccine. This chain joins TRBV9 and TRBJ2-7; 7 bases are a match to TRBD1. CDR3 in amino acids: CASSTATGKNYEQYF. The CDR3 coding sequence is TGTGCCAGCAGCACCGCGACAGGGAAAAACTACGAGCAGTACTTC.